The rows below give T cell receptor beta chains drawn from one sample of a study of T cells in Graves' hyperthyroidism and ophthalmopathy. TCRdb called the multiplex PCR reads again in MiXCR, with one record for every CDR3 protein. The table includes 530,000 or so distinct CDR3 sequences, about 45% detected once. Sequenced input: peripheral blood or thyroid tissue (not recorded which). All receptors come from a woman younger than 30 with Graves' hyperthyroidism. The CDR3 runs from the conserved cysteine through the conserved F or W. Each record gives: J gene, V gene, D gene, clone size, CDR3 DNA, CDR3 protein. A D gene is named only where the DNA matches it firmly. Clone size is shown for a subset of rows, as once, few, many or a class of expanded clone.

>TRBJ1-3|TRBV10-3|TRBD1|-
TGTGCCATCAGTGGGGACAGGGGCACCATATATTTT
CAISGDRGTIYF
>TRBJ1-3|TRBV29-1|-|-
TGCAGCGTTGAGAACAGGAACACCATATATTTT
CSVENRNTIYF
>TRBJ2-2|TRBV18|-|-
TGTGCCAGCTCACCATGGCACACAGGCACCGGGGAGCTGTTTTTT
CASSPWHTGTGELFF
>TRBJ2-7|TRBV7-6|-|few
TGTGCCAGCAGCCAAGTAGGGCGTCTCGAGCAGTACTTC
CASSQVGRLEQYF
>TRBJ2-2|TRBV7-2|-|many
TGTGCCAGCAGCTTAGTGTACCACGCCGGTGCCGGGGAGCTGTTTTTT
CASSLVYHAGAGELFF
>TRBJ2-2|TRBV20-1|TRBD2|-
TGCAGTGCTAGTAGGTCTAGCGGGAGGACCACCGGGGAGCTGTTTTTT
CSASRSSGRTTGELFF
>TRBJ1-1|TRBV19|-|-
TGTGCCAGTAGTTGGGGCAGGCACATGAACACTGAAGCTTTCTTT
CASSWGRHMNTEAFF
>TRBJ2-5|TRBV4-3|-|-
TGCGCCAGCAGCCAAGATCTTGGGACGGAAGGGACCCAGTACTTC
CASSQDLGTEGTQYF
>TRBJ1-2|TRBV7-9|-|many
TGTGCCAGCAGTTCAGACGGAAGCTATGGCTACACCTTC
CASSSDGSYGYTF
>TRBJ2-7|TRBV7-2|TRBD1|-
TGCGCCAGCAGACCACAGGGGGTTCATGAGCAGTACTTC
CASRPQGVHEQYF
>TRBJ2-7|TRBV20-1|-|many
TGCAGTGCCCCCCGGGCAGGAAGCTCCTACGAGCAGTACTTC
CSAPRAGSSYEQYF
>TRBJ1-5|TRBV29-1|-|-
TGCAGCGCCCGCCGGGACACACAAGAGACCCAGCATTTT
CSARRDTQETQHF
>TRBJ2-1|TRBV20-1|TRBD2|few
TGCAGTGCTAGAGATCCTAGCGGTTACAATGAGCAGTTCTTC
CSARDPSGYNEQFF
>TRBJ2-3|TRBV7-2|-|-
TGTGCCAGCAGCTTAGTTCTCGAGAGCACAGATACGCAGTATTTT
CASSLVLESTDTQYF
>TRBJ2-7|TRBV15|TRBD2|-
TGTGCCACCAGCAGATCGGCGGGGGACTACAATGAGCAGTACTTC
CATSRSAGDYNEQYF
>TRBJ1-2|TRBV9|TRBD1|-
TGTGCCAGCAGCCCACGGGACAGTAACTATGGCTACGCCTTC
CASSPRDSNYGYAF
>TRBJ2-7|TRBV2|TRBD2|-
TGTGCCAGCAGTGAAGAAGCGGGATATTACAATGAGCAGTACTTC
CASSEEAGYYNEQYF